The 26 T cell receptor beta chains given below trace back to one sample, sequenced in a study of Graves' ophthalmopathy and Graves' hyperthyroidism. The TCR beta CDR3 regions underwent amplification from RNA transcripts. RT-PCR in the first round used HTBI primers; a second-round multiplex PCR followed. TCRdb redid the calling of the multiplex PCR reads with MiXCR, one entry per CDR3 protein. The repertoire has 400,000 or so distinct CDR3 sequences, 15% of them found once; the top ten carry approximately 7%. The sample taken for sequencing was peripheral blood. The receptor set was obtained from a woman between 18 and 30 years old with stable Graves' hyperthyroidism.

There are many counts of this clonotype. The V and J genes are TRBV24-1 and TRBJ1-2; D is unclear. V shed 4 bases and J shed 0 bases, with 11 bases lying between them. CDR1 and CDR2 (germline): KGHDR, SFDVKD. This CDR3 has 15 amino acids. The CDR3, as DNA: TGTGCCACCAGTGAATCGAACGGAGCTAACTATGGCTACACCTTC. Translating gives CATSESNGANYGYTF.

This clonotype has a count of ten or more. V usage is TRBV10-3 and J usage is TRBJ2-4; possibly TRBD2 for D (6 bases). The CDR3 extends over 14 amino acids. Trimming stripped 0 bases from V and 6 bases from J, with 9 bases between. CDR1 is ENHRY and CDR2 is SYGVKD in the germline V gene. In DNA, the CDR3 is TGTGCCATCAGTGAGTCCGGGGGTGGAAACATTCAGTACTTC. Encoded protein: CAISESGGGNIQYF.

This clonotype was recorded many times. V gene TRBV11-2 combines with J gene TRBJ1-1; the match to TRBD1 covers 8 bases. Losses at the gene ends were 6 bases for V and 1 base for J; bases not matched to a gene: 13. The germline V gene encodes CDR1 SGHAT and CDR2 FQNNGV. CDR3 length: 17 residues. CDR3 region: CASRKTRTGTRNTEAFF. CDR3 sequence (DNA): TGTGCCAGCAGAAAAACTCGGACAGGGACTAGGAACACTGAAGCTTTCTTT.

This clonotype was seen many times. This chain joins TRBV10-3 and TRBJ2-5; D not resolved. CDR1 ENHRY and CDR2 SYGVKD come from the germline V gene. V lost 3 bases, J lost 1 base, and 9 bases lay in between. CDR3 length: 14 residues. As DNA, the CDR3 is TGTGCCATCAGTGATTTTTCCACCCAAGAGACCCAGTACTTC. Encoded protein: CAISDFSTQETQYF.

This clonotype was seen ten or more times. The CDR3 DNA sequence: TGTGCCAGCAGCGCCTCGACAGGGAACACTGAAGCTTTCTTT. Its translation: CASSASTGNTEAFF. The chain carries TRBV7-3 and TRBJ1-1; tentative D call: TRBD1 (6 bases). This CDR3 region has 14 residues. Trimming left V 5 bases short and J 1 base short, with 11 bases between. Germline assignment: CDR1 SGHTA and CDR2 FQGTGA.

This clonotype was counted only a few times. The genes are TRBV27 and TRBJ1-1; no reliable D call. The V end lost 5 bases, the J end lost 12 bases, and 16 bases lay between the germline ends. The CDR3 contains 12 residues. CDR1 and CDR2 from the germline V gene are MNHEY and SMNVEV (reference sequence). The CDR3 loop reads CASSPGSYPSFF. CDR3 nucleotides: TGTGCCAGCAGTCCCGGATCATACCCGTCTTTCTTT.

Here the CDR3 DNA reads TGCGCCAGCCGCCCCAGGACACTTAGCTCCTACGAGCAGTACTTC. As protein: CASRPRTLSSYEQYF. V and J are TRBV10-2 and TRBJ2-7, with D perhaps TRBD1 (5 bases). The CDR3 runs to 15 residues. The germline V and J ends were trimmed by 8 bases and 0 bases, with 17 bases remaining between them. Germline assignment: CDR1 WSHSY and CDR2 SAAADI.

Ten or more counts support this clonotype. CDR3 residues: CASRTPNDAEAFF. The CDR3 coding sequence is TGTGCCAGCAGGACTCCAAATGACGCTGAAGCTTTCTTT. This chain joins TRBV12-3 or TRBV12-4 and TRBJ1-1; no firm D call. Trimming took off 6 bases at V and 6 bases at J, with 14 bases between the two ends. CDR3 length: 13 amino acids.

The table lists this clonotype with many counts. This sequence joins TRBV6-2 or TRBV6-3 and TRBJ1-1; maybe TRBD1 (6 bases). V gave up 3 bases and J gave up 10 bases, with 12 bases separating them. CDR1 MNHEY and CDR2 SVGEGT come from the germline V gene. CDR3 length: 12 residues. This chain's CDR3 is CASSYSGDAAFF. The CDR3 DNA is TGTGCCAGCAGTTATTCAGGGGATGCAGCTTTCTTT.

The rearrangement links TRBV27 to TRBJ1-1; weak D call: TRBD1 (5 bases). The length of the CDR3 is 16 residues. V lost 2 bases to trimming and J lost 0 bases, with 13 bases between them. The V gene's germline CDR1 is MNHEY and CDR2 SMNVEV (reference sequence). The CDR3 region is CASSLTRQPMNTEAFF. Written as DNA, the CDR3 is TGTGCCAGCAGTTTAACTCGACAGCCCATGAACACTGAAGCTTTCTTT.

The table lists this clonotype with many counts. The chain carries TRBV6-1 and TRBJ1-2, with D unclear. Trimming took off 7 bases at V and 8 bases at J, with 20 bases between the two ends. Germline-derived CDR1 and CDR2 are MNHNS and SASEGT. This CDR3 is built from 14 residues. CDR3 bases: TGTGCCAGCACCAATGGCCGTTCTCGGGAGGGCTACACCTTC. Translating it yields CASTNGRSREGYTF.

This clonotype was found many times. V usage is TRBV27 and J usage is TRBJ2-2, with D possibly matching TRBD1 (6 bases). Germline CDR1 MNHEY, CDR2 SMNVEV (reference sequence). Trimming cost V 1 base and J 6 bases, with 12 bases left between them. The CDR3 is 15 amino acids. CDR3: CASSLYQGFAGELFF. Written as DNA, the CDR3 is TGTGCCAGCAGTTTATACCAGGGGTTTGCCGGGGAGCTGTTTTTT.

This clonotype was seen many times. The chain recombines TRBV12-5 with TRBJ1-2; the D is unclear. Trimming cost V 10 bases and J 3 bases, with 21 bases left between them. The CDR3 is 15 amino acids. CDR1 and CDR2 (germline): LGHNT, FRNRAP. The CDR3 spells CAIRTSKITDYGYTF. The CDR3 DNA sequence: TGTGCTATCCGTACCTCCAAGATTACAGACTATGGCTACACCTTC.

This clonotype was observed at least ten times. The gene calls are TRBV9 and TRBJ2-7, with D hard to call. Germline lookup yields CDR1 SGDLS and CDR2 YYNGEE. Trimming stripped 0 bases from V and 2 bases from J, with 9 bases between. CDR3 length: 14 amino acids. The CDR3, as DNA: TGTGCCAGCAGCGTAGGTACAGTCCCCTACGAGCAGTACTTC. This gives the protein CASSVGTVPYEQYF.

This clonotype was counted ten times or more. The CDR3 is CAITGGFNYGYTF. The CDR3 DNA follows: TGTGCCATCACGGGGGGTTTTAACTATGGCTACACCTTC. The chain carries TRBV10-3 and TRBJ1-2; weak D call: TRBD1 (5 bases). Trimming pared 7 bases from V and 1 base from J, leaving 10 bases between. This CDR3 is 13 amino acids long. The germline gives CDR1 ENHRY, CDR2 SYGVKD.

This clonotype was seen more than once but under ten times. The chain employs TRBV11-2 and TRBJ2-7, with 8 nucleotides matching TRBD2. V dropped 8 bases and J dropped 0; count of bases not matched to a gene: 6. CDR3 size: 14 residues. Germline V gene data show CDR1 as SGHAT and CDR2 as FQNNGV. The CDR3 is CASALAGSSYEQYF. CDR3 DNA sequence: TGTGCCAGCGCTTTAGCGGGGAGCTCCTACGAGCAGTACTTC.

This clonotype was seen repeatedly, ten times or more. The gene calls are TRBV28 and TRBJ2-5; a weak D match, TRBD1 (5 bases). This CDR3 spans 12 amino acids. Trimming shortened V by 5 bases and J by 5 bases, and 9 bases separated the two germline ends. CDR1 and CDR2 (germline): MDHEN, SYDVKM. The CDR3 reads CASSDGHETQYF. As DNA, the CDR3 is TGTGCCAGCAGTGACGGACACGAGACCCAGTACTTC. Filled out from reference TRBV28 and TRBJ2-5, the complete variable domain reads DVKVTQSSRYLVKRTGEKVFLECVQDMDHENMFWYRQDPGLGLRLIYFSYDVKMKEKGDIPEGYSVSREKKERFSLILESASTNQTSMYLCASSDGHETQYFGPGTRLLVL.

The chain has TRBV15 and TRBJ1-2, with TRBD1 identical over 8 bases. This CDR3 has 15 amino acids. With 1 base clipped from V and 4 bases from J, the junction kept 5 bases outside the gene matches. CDR1 and CDR2 from the germline V gene are LNHNV and YYDKDF (reference sequence). The CDR3 DNA is TGTGCCACCAGCAGAGGACAGGGGATCAGCTATGGCTACACCTTC. Its translation: CATSRGQGISYGYTF.

In its sample, this clonotype was seen a few times. This chain connects TRBV11-3 to TRBJ1-2, with D unresolved. V lost 0 bases, J lost 6 bases, and 8 bases lay in between. CDR1 SGHNT and CDR2 YENEEA come from the germline V gene. The CDR3 extends over 13 amino acids. CDR3 bases: TGTGCCAGCAGCTTAGAATCTGGGGATGGCTACACCTTC. This encodes CASSLESGDGYTF.

There are many counts of this clonotype. The CDR3 reads CASSQEMRGVETQYF. In DNA form, the CDR3 reads TGTGCCAGCAGCCAAGAAATGCGGGGGGTCGAGACCCAGTACTTC. The chain is built from TRBV3-1 and TRBJ2-5; 8 positions agree with TRBD2. Trimming at V came to 0 bases and at J to 5 bases, leaving 5 bases not matched to a gene. The CDR3 contains 15 residues. Germline lookup yields CDR1 LGHDT and CDR2 YNNKEL (reference sequence).

This clonotype has ten or more counts. The gene calls are TRBV20-1 and TRBJ2-7, with 7 bases that match TRBD2. This CDR3 spans 13 amino acids. Germline lookup yields CDR1 DFQATT and CDR2 SNEGSKA (reference sequence). V gave up 1 base and J gave up 5 bases; unmatched junction bases: 5. The CDR3 sequence is CSARGGGLDEQYF. DNA of the CDR3: TGCAGTGCTAGAGGGGGAGGGTTGGACGAGCAGTACTTC.

The chain is built from TRBV25-1 and TRBJ1-2, with D maybe TRBD1 (5 bases). Trimming pared 4 bases from V and 4 bases from J, leaving 13 bases between. Germline values: CDR1 MGHDK, CDR2 SYGVNS. This CDR3 is 14 amino acids long. The CDR3 sequence is CASSVAGPGYGYTF. In DNA, the CDR3 is TGTGCCAGCAGTGTCGCGGGGCCAGGCTATGGCTACACCTTC.

This clonotype has a single count. The genes are TRBV28 and TRBJ2-7, with a tentative D call TRBD2 (6 bases). Trimming pared 2 bases from V and 0 bases from J, leaving 8 bases between. CDR3 length equals 14 residues. From germline, CDR1 is MDHEN and CDR2 SYDVKM. The CDR3 bases are TGTGCCAGCAGTTTAGCGGACTACTCCTACGAGCAGTACTTC. Its translation is CASSLADYSYEQYF.

The gene calls are TRBV7-9 and TRBJ2-7; no definite D call. This CDR3 comprises 14 residues. Per germline, CDR1 SEHNR and CDR2 FQNEAQ (reference sequence). Trimming removed 2 bases from V and 6 bases from J, with 14 bases in between. The CDR3 sequence is CASSLTPRFGEQYF. The CDR3 DNA is TGTGCCAGCAGCTTAACCCCCCGGTTCGGCGAGCAGTACTTC.

This clonotype was counted only a few times. This chain links TRBV4-3 with TRBJ2-2; TRBD2 agrees at 8 bases. CDR1 LGHNA and CDR2 YSLEER come from the germline V gene. J was trimmed by 1 base and V by 0 bases; bases with no gene match: 4. This CDR3 spans 17 amino acids. In DNA, the CDR3 is TGCGCCAGCAGCCAAGATTTGGCGGGAGGGAACACCGGGGAGCTGTTTTTT. It is translated as CASSQDLAGGNTGELFF.

This clonotype has ten or more counts. The rearrangement uses TRBV5-1 and TRBJ1-2; unclear D gene. V was clipped by 0 bases and J by 7 bases, with 10 bases between them. Germline V lookup: CDR1 SGHRS, CDR2 YFSETQ. The CDR3 runs to 13 residues. The DNA of the CDR3 is TGCGCCAGCAGCTTGGAACAGTACCCTGGCTACACCTTC. Protein sequence: CASSLEQYPGYTF.